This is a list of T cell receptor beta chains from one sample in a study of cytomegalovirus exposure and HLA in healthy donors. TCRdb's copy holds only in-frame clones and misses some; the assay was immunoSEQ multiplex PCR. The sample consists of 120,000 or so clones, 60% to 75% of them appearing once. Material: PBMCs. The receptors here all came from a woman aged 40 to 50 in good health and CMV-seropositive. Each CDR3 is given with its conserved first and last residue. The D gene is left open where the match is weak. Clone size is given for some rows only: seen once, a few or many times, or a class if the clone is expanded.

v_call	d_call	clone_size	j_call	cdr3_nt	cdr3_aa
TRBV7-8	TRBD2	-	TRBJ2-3	TGTGCCAGCAGCGGGACTAGAGGTGATACGCAGTATTTT	CASSGTRGDTQYF
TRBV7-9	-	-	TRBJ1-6	TGTGCCAGCCCCCGCCTAAATAATTCACCCCTCCACTTT	CASPRLNNSPLHF
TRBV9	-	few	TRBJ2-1	TGTGCCAGCAGCGTAGCTAGCCCCACCAATGAGCAGTTCTTC	CASSVASPTNEQFF
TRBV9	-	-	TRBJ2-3	TGTGCCAGCAGCGTAGAGGCGGGGTCGGGGCCAGATACGCAGTATTTT	CASSVEAGSGPDTQYF
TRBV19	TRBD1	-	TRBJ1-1	TGTGCCAGTAGTATGCAGGGGGTAGACACTGAAGCTTTCTTT	CASSMQGVDTEAFF
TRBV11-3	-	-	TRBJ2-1	TGTGCCAGCAGCTCCCCCTCTAGAAATGAGCAGTTCTTC	CASSSPSRNEQFF
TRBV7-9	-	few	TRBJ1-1	TGTGCCAGCAGCTTAGTAGGGACAAATATTGGAGCTTTCTTT	CASSLVGTNIGAFF
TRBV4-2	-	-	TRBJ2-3	TGTGCCAGCAGCCAAGTGCAGACAGATACGCAGTATTTT	CASSQVQTDTQYF
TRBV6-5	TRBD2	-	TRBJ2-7	TGTGCCAGCAGTTTTTGGACTAGCGGGGTTTACGAGCAGTACTTC	CASSFWTSGVYEQYF
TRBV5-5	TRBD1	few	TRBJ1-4	TGTGCCAGCAGCCTCACGGCAGGGGGCGATGAAAAACTGTTTTTT	CASSLTAGGDEKLFF
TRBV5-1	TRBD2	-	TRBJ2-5	TGCGCCAGCAGCCCTAGCGGGGAAGAGACCCAGTACTTC	CASSPSGEETQYF
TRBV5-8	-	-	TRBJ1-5	TGTGCCAGCAGCTCTATCACGGGATTGGCCCAGCATTTT	CASSSITGLAQHF
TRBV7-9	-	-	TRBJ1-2	TGTGCCAGCAGCATCCGGGACACCCTTAACTATGGCTACACCTTC	CASSIRDTLNYGYTF
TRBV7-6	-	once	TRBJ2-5	TGTGCCAGCAGCTTAATGGGGGGTCCTCAAGAGACCCAGTACTTC	CASSLMGGPQETQYF